A selection of T cell receptor beta chains follows, all from one sample in a study of blood T cell repertoires in COVID-19. Generated by immunoSEQ multiplex PCR, the TCRdb table keeps only in-frame clones and is missing some. The table includes roughly 49,000 clones, 75% to 85% detected once. The source material was peripheral blood. The source of these receptors is a man aged 35 to 55 with acute or convalescent COVID-19. CDR3s include the opening cysteine and the closing phenylalanine or tryptophan. Each record gives: J gene, clone size, D gene, V gene, CDR3 DNA, CDR3 protein. D genes are given only for firm matches. Clone sizes are given selectively: once, few, many, or a class where the clone is expanded.

TRBJ1-2,-,-,TRBV19,TGTGCCAGTAGCCCGGGAGGAAGTAGCACCTATGGCTACACCTTC,CASSPGGSSTYGYTF
TRBJ1-5,-,-,TRBV6-6,TGTGCCAGCAGTTACGGCCCGAATGATCAGCCCCAGCATTTT,CASSYGPNDQPQHF
TRBJ1-1,-,-,TRBV7-9,TGTGCCAGCAGCGAGGGGGACACTGAAGCTTTCTTT,CASSEGDTEAFF
TRBJ2-2,-,-,TRBV19,TGTGCCAGTAGTATGACTAGAACTTTGAACACCGGGGAGCTGTTTTTT,CASSMTRTLNTGELFF
TRBJ1-3,-,TRBD1,TRBV29-1,TGCAGCGTTGAGCTCGGTCGGACAGGGTATTCTGGAAACACCATATATTTT,CSVELGRTGYSGNTIYF
TRBJ1-6,-,-,TRBV25-1,TGTGCCAGCAGTGGGCAGAAGAATTCACCCCTCCACTTT,CASSGQKNSPLHF
TRBJ2-7,-,TRBD2,TRBV5-4,TGTGCCAGCAGCTTGGGTGTGGGACTAGCGGGGAGCCCGCAGTACTTC,CASSLGVGLAGSPQYF
TRBJ1-1,-,-,TRBV18,TGTGCCAGCTCACCACCCAGGGGCGCTGAAGCTTTCTTT,CASSPPRGAEAFF
TRBJ1-1,-,-,TRBV7-9,TGTGCCAGCAGCTTACAAGGGGCGGTCACTGAAGCTTTCTTT,CASSLQGAVTEAFF
TRBJ2-2,-,TRBD2,TRBV7-9,TGTGCCAGCAGCTTCCCTAGCGGGGGTGATCCGGGGGAGCTGTTTTTT,CASSFPSGGDPGELFF
TRBJ2-7,-,TRBD2,TRBV30,TGTGCCTGGAGCCCTAATAGCGGGAGCGCCTACGAGCAGTACTTC,CAWSPNSGSAYEQYF
TRBJ1-1,few,TRBD1,TRBV24-1,TGTGCCACCAGTGAGGGGACAGGCGTTGAGGCTGAAGCTTTCTTT,CATSEGTGVEAEAFF
TRBJ1-1,-,-,TRBV7-9,TGTGCCAGCAGCCCCAACATATACAACACTGAAGCTTTCTTT,CASSPNIYNTEAFF
TRBJ1-5,-,-,TRBV10-1,TGCGCCAGCAGTGAGTCCCGGGGAGGTCAGCCCCAGCATTTT,CASSESRGGQPQHF
TRBJ1-5,-,TRBD1,TRBV19,TGTGCCAGTAGTATAGGGGGGACAGCCAATCAGCCCCAGCATTTT,CASSIGGTANQPQHF
TRBJ1-3,-,TRBD1,TRBV19,TGTGCCAGTACCAAAGACGTGAGACAGGGGGGATTTGGAAACACCATATATTTT,CASTKDVRQGGFGNTIYF
TRBJ1-2,-,-,TRBV19,TGTGCCAGTAGTGACAGAAGGAGCTATGGCTACACCTTC,CASSDRRSYGYTF
TRBJ1-1,few,-,TRBV3-1/TRBV3-2,TGTGCCAGCAGCCGGGACTCACAGAACACTGAAGCTTTCTTT,CASSRDSQNTEAFF
TRBJ1-2,-,-,TRBV5-1,TGCGCCAGCAGCTTGGGGGCGGACAGTGCTAACTATGGCTACACCTTC,CASSLGADSANYGYTF
TRBJ1-3,-,-,TRBV19,TGTGCCAGTAGTATTGGGAGCTCTGGAAACACCATATATTTT,CASSIGSSGNTIYF
TRBJ1-4,-,-,TRBV6-5,TGTGCCAGCAGTCCCGTGACGGGGTTCGGTGAAAAACTGTTTTTT,CASSPVTGFGEKLFF
TRBJ2-2,-,-,TRBV6-1,TGTGCCAGCAGTGATTTGGGGACAACGAACACCGGGGAGCTGTTTTTT,CASSDLGTTNTGELFF
TRBJ2-3,-,TRBD2,TRBV2,TGTGCCAGCCTAACTAGCGGGATCACAGATACGCAGTATTTT,CASLTSGITDTQYF
TRBJ1-5,-,TRBD1,TRBV6-5,TGTGCCAGCAAAGGACAGGGGGTTCGCAATCAGCCCCAGCATTTT,CASKGQGVRNQPQHF
TRBJ1-1,-,-,TRBV5-1,TGCGCCAGCAGCTTGGAACGAGGGGGATCCCTGAACACTGAAGCTTTCTTT,CASSLERGGSLNTEAFF
TRBJ1-5,-,-,TRBV19,TGTGCCAGTAGTATAGTAGGTGGGCCCGAAGCCCAGCATTTT,CASSIVGGPEAQHF